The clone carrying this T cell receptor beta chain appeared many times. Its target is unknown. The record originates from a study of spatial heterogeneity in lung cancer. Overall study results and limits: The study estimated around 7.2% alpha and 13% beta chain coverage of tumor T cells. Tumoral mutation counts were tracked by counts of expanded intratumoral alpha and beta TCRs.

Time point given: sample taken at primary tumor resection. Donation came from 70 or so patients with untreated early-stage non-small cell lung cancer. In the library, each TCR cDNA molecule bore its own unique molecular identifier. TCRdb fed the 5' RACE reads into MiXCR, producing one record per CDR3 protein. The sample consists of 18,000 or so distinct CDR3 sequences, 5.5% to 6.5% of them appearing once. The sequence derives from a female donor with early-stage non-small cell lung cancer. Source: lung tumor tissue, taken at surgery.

CDR3 in amino acids: CASSGTDRAGELFF. Here the CDR3 DNA reads TGTGCCAGCAGCGGTACTGACAGGGCCGGGGAGCTGTTTTTT. The rearrangement links TRBV5-4 to TRBJ2-2; 7 nucleotides agree with TRBD1. The germline CDR1 and CDR2 sequences are SGHNT and YYREEE (reference sequence). CDR3 length: 14 residues. Unmatched junction bases numbered 6, after V lost 4 bases and J lost 6 bases.